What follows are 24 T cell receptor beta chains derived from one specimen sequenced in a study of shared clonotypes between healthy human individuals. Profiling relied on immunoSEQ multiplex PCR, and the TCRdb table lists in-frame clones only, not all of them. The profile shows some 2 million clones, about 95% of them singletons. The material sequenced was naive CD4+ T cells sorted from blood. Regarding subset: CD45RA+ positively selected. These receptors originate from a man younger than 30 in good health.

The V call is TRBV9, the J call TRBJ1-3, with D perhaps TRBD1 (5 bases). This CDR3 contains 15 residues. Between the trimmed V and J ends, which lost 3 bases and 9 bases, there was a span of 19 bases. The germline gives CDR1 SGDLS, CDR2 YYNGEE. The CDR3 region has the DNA TGTGCCAGCAGCGCCGCCGGGACGGCCGGCGCCACCATATATTTT. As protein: CASSAAGTAGATIYF.

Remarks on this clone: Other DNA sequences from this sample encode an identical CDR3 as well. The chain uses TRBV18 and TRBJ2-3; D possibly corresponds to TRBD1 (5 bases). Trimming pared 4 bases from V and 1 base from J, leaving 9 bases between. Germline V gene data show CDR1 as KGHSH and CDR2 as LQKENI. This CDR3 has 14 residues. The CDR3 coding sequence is TGTGCCAGCTCACGGGGCGCGGGCACAGATACGCAGTATTTT. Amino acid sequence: CASSRGAGTDTQYF.

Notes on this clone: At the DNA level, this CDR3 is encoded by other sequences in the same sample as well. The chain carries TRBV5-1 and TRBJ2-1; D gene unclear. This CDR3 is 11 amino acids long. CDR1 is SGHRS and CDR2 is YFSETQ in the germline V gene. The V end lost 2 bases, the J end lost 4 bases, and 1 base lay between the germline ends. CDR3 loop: CASSFYNEQFF. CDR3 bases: TGCGCCAGCAGCTTTTACAATGAGCAGTTCTTC.

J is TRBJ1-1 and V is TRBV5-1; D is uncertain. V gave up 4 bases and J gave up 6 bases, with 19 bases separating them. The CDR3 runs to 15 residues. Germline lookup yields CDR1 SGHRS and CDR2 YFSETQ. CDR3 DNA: TGCGCCAGCAGCCCGGCATCCAGACCAAACGCTGAAGCTTTCTTT. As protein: CASSPASRPNAEAFF.

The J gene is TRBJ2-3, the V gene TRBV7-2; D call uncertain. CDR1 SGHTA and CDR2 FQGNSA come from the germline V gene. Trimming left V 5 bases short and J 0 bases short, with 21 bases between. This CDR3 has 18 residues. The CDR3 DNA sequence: TGTGCCAGCAGCCGGCCTGCCTTGAGATTTCCTAGCACAGATACGCAGTATTTT. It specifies CASSRPALRFPSTDTQYF.

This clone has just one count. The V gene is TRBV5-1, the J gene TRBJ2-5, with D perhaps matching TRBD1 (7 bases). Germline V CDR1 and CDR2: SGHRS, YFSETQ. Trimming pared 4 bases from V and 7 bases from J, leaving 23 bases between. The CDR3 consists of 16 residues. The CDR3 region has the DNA TGCGCCAGCAGCGCGGGACAGCCGATGGGGAAAGTGACCCAGTACTTC. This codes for CASSAGQPMGKVTQYF.

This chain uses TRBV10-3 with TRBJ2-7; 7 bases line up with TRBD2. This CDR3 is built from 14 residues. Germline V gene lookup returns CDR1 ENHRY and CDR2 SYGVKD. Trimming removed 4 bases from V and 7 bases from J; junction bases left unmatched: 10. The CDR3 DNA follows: TGTGCCATCAGTGTTCTAGCGGATTCGGGAGAGCAGTACTTC. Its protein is CAISVLADSGEQYF.

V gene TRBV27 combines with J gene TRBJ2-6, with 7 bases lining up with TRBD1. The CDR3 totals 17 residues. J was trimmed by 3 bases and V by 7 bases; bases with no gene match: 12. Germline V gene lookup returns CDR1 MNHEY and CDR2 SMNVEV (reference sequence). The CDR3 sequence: CASTLQGTTGGANVLTF. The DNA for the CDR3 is TGTGCCAGCACCCTACAGGGGACAACAGGTGGGGCCAACGTCCTGACTTTC.

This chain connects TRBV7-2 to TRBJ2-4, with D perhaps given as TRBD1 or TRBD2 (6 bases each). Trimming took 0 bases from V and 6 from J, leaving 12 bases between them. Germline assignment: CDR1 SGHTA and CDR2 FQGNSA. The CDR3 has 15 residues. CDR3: CASSLAAGGINIQYF. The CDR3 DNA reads TGTGCCAGCAGCTTAGCGGCCGGGGGCATAAACATTCAGTACTTC.

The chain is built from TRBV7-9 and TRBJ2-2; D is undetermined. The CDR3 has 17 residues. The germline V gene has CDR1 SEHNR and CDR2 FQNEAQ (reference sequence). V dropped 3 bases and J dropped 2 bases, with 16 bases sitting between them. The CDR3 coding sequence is TGTGCCAGCAGCTTTGAAGGGTTTACAGAAAACACCGGGGAGCTGTTTTTT. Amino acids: CASSFEGFTENTGELFF.

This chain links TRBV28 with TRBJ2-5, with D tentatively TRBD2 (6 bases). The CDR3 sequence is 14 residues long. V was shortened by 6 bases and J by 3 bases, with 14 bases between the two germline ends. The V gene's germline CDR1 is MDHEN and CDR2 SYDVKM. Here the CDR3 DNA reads TGTGCCAGCAGCCGCGGGACGACAGAAGAGACCCAGTACTTC. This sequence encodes CASSRGTTEETQYF.

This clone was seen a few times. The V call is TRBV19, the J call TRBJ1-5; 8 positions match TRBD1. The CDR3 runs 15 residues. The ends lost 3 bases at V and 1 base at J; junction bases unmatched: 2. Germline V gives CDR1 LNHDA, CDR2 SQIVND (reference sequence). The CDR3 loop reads CASSMWTGSNQPQHF. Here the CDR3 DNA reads TGTGCCAGTAGTATGTGGACAGGGAGCAATCAGCCCCAGCATTTT. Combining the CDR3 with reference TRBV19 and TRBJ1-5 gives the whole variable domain DGGITQSPKYLFRKEGQNVTLSCEQNLNHDAMYWYRQDPGQGLRLIYYSQIVNDFQKGDIAEGYSVSREKKESFPLTVTSAQKNPTAFYLCASSMWTGSNQPQHFGDGTRLSIL.

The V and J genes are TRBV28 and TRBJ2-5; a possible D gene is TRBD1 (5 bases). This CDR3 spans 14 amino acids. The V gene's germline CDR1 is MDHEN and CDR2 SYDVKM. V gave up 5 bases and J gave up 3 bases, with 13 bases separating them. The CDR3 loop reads CASSLGHNEETQYF. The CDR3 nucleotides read TGTGCCAGCAGTCTCGGACACAATGAAGAGACCCAGTACTTC.

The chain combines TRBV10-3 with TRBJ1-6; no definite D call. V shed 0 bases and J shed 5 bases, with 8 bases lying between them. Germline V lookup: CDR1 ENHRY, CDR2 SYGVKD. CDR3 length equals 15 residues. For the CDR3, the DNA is TGTGCCATCAGTGAGTCGGACGTAGATAATTCACCCCTCCACTTT. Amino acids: CAISESDVDNSPLHF.

CDR3 sequence: CASSQGSVSGDRYTF. In nucleotides, the CDR3 is TGCGCCAGCAGCCAGGGGTCGGTGAGCGGGGATCGCTACACCTTC. This rearrangement joins TRBV5-1 to TRBJ1-2; D might be TRBD1 (6 bases). Germline lookup yields CDR1 SGHRS and CDR2 YFSETQ. This CDR3 region has 15 residues. The V and J ends lost 4 bases and 9 bases respectively, with 22 bases between them.

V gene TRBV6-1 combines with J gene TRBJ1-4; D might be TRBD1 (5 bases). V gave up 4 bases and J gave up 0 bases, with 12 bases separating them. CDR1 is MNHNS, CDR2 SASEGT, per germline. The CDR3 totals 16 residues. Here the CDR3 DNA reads TGTGCCAGCAGTGTTACTGGGACGGCAACTAATGAAAAACTGTTTTTT. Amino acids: CASSVTGTATNEKLFF.

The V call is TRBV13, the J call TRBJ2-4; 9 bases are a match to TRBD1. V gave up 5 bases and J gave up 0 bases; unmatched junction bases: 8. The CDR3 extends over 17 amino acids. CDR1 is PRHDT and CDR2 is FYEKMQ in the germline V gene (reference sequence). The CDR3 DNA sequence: TGTGCCAGCAGCGCACGGACAGGGGATAAAGCCAAAAACATTCAGTACTTC. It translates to CASSARTGDKAKNIQYF.

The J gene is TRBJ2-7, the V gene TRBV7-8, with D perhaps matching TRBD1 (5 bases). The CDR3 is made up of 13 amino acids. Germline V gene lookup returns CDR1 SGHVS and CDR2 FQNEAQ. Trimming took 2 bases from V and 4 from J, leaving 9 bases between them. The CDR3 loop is CASSLQGLYEQYF. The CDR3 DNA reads TGTGCCAGCAGCTTACAGGGTCTATACGAGCAGTACTTC.

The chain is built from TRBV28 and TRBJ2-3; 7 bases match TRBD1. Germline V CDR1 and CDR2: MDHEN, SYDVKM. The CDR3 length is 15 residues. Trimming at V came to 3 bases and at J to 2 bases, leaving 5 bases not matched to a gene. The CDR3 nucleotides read TGTGCCAGCAGTTTCCGGGACAGACCCACAGATACGCAGTATTTT. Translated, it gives CASSFRDRPTDTQYF. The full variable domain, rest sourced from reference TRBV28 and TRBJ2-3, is DVKVTQSSRYLVKRTGEKVFLECVQDMDHENMFWYRQDPGLGLRLIYFSYDVKMKEKGDIPEGYSVSREKKERFSLILESASTNQTSMYLCASSFRDRPTDTQYFGPGTRLTVL.

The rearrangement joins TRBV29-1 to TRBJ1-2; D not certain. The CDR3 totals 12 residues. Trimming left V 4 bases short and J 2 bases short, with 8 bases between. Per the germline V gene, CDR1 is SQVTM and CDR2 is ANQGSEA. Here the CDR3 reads CSVGEENYGYTF. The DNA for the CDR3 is TGCAGCGTTGGGGAAGAGAACTATGGCTACACCTTC.

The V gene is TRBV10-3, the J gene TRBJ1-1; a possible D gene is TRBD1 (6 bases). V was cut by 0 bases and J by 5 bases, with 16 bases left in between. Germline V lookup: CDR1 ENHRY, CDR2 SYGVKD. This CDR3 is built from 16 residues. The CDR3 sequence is CAISESLGRGKTEAFF. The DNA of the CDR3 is TGTGCCATCAGTGAGTCGTTAGGGAGGGGGAAGACTGAAGCTTTCTTT.

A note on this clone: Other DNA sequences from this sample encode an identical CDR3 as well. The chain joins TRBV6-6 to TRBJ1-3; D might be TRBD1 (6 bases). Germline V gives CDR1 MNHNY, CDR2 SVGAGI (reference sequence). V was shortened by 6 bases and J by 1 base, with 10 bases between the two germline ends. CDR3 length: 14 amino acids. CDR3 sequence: CASSRTVSGNTIYF. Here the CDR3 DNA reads TGTGCCAGCAGCCGGACAGTTTCTGGAAACACCATATATTTT.

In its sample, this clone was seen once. CDR3: CASSEPGLDNYEQYF. CDR3 DNA sequence: TGCGCCAGCAGCGAACCGGGACTAGATAACTACGAGCAGTACTTC. The chain uses TRBV4-1 and TRBJ2-7; TRBD2 matches at 8 bases. V lost 5 bases, J lost 3 bases, and 9 bases stayed unmatched. This CDR3 is 15 amino acids long. Per germline, CDR1 MGHRA and CDR2 YSYEKL.

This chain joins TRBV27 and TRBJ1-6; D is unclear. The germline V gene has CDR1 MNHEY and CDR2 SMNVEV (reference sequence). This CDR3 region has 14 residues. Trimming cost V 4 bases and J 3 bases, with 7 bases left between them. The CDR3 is CASSSVGYNSPLHF. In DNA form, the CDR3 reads TGTGCCAGCAGTTCTGTAGGCTATAATTCACCCCTCCACTTT.